This TCR beta chain is drawn from a study of beta chain features in type 1 diabetes. The sequenced template was cDNA made from the entire isolated RNA. Sequenced by immunoSEQ multiplex PCR; TCRdb stores in-frame clones only, minus some. The sample records hundreds of thousands of clones, roughly a sixth being singletons. Sorting that relied on CD45RO/CCR7/CD25/CD127/CD95/CD27 yielded CD4+ naive, central memory, regulatory and stem cell-like memory cells. Sample: naive CD4+ T cells from blood. The source is a man younger than 30 in good health.

DNA for the CDR3: TGCGCCAGCAGCCAAGATGGGACAGGGAGGGTCTACGAGCAGTACTTC. Protein sequence: CASSQDGTGRVYEQYF. The J gene is TRBJ2-7, the V gene TRBV4-3; 9 nucleotides agree with TRBD1. V shed 0 bases, J shed 3 bases, and the junction held 6 bases outside the gene matches. The CDR3 runs to 16 residues. CDR1 and CDR2 (germline): LGHNA, YSLEER.